This is a list of T cell receptor beta chains from one sample in a study of blood T cell repertoires in COVID-19. TCRdb's table, derived via immunoSEQ multiplex PCR, lists solely in-frame clones and lacks some. The sample lists roughly 500,000 clones; roughly nine tenths were seen once. Sequenced material: PBMCs or T cells enriched from blood (not recorded which). The receptors come from a woman aged 55-69 years who had recovered from COVID-19. Both conserved end residues are part of each CDR3. D genes are given only for firm matches. Expanded clones are given a class, and other clones once, few, many or no size at all.

v_call	clone_size	j_call	d_call	cdr3_nt	cdr3_aa
TRBV6-1	.	TRBJ1-4	.	TGTGCCAGCAGTTCAGGGCAGTTTAATGAAAAACTGTTTTTT	CASSSGQFNEKLFF
TRBV19	.	TRBJ2-7	.	TGTGCCAGTAGTATCTCTGGCGGCGGATACTACGAGCAGTACTTC	CASSISGGGYYEQYF
TRBV27	.	TRBJ2-4	.	TGTGCCAGCAGGGGCACTGGGACACAAGCCAAAAACATTCAGTACTTC	CASRGTGTQAKNIQYF
TRBV11-2	.	TRBJ2-3	TRBD2	TGTGCCAGCAGCTTACGGCCGGCGGGGGAGGTGTTAGATACGCAGTATTTT	CASSLRPAGEVLDTQYF
TRBV12-3/TRBV12-4	.	TRBJ2-7	TRBD1	TGTGCCAGCAGTCGGGGACAGACCTACGAGCAGTACTTC	CASSRGQTYEQYF
TRBV2	.	TRBJ1-6	TRBD1	TGTGCCAGCAGTGAAGCTCTGACAGGGGGTTCGCCCCTCCACTTT	CASSEALTGGSPLHF
TRBV5-1	.	TRBJ1-6	.	TGCGCCAGCAGCCTTAGCGTAGGACAGCTATATAATTCACCCCTCCACTTT	CASSLSVGQLYNSPLHF
TRBV5-6	few	TRBJ2-2	TRBD2	TGTGCCAGCAGCTTACCGCTAGCGGGGGGGCCTGGCGGGGAGCTGTTTTTT	CASSLPLAGGPGGELFF
TRBV3-1/TRBV3-2	once	TRBJ1-6	TRBD1	TGTGCCAGCAGCCTGACAGGGGACGATTCACCCCTCCACTTT	CASSLTGDDSPLHF
TRBV7-9	.	TRBJ2-3	TRBD2	TGTGCCAGCAGCCTGAAGACTGGGGGGGGTACGCAGTATTTT	CASSLKTGGGTQYF
TRBV7-9	once	TRBJ1-6	.	TGTGCCAGCAGCTACCCGGGGATTTCACCCCTCCACTTT	CASSYPGISPLHF
TRBV29-1	.	TRBJ1-1	.	TGCAGCGTTGACATTACTGCGAACACTGAAGCTTTCTTT	CSVDITANTEAFF
TRBV19	.	TRBJ1-5	.	TGTGCCAGTAGTATTATTGGCCCCAATCAGCCCCAGCATTTT	CASSIIGPNQPQHF
TRBV2	once	TRBJ2-5	.	TGTGCCAGCAACTCGGAGACCGGTATCCAAGAGACCCAGTACTTC	CASNSETGIQETQYF
TRBV13	.	TRBJ1-2	.	TGTGCCAGCAGCTTAGTCGGGGGGCGAAAGTATGGCTACACCTTC	CASSLVGGRKYGYTF
TRBV2	.	TRBJ2-7	TRBD1	TGTGCCAGCCTACTTTTAACAGGGGGCGAGCAGTACTTC	CASLLLTGGEQYF
TRBV3-1/TRBV3-2	.	TRBJ1-1	.	TGTGCCAGCAGCCAAGTGACGGGGGAGGCTTTCTTT	CASSQVTGEAFF
TRBV7-2	.	TRBJ1-6	.	TGTGCCAGCAGCTTGGGAGTCGGTAATTCACCCCTCCACTTT	CASSLGVGNSPLHF
TRBV14	once	TRBJ2-1	TRBD2	TGTGCCAGCAGCCGATCCGAAGCGGGGGGCCCGGATGAGCAGTTCTTC	CASSRSEAGGPDEQFF
TRBV3-1/TRBV3-2	.	TRBJ2-3	TRBD1	TGTGCCAGCAGCCCCTACAGGGGGGTGCTTAATACGCAGTATTTT	CASSPYRGVLNTQYF
TRBV12-3/TRBV12-4	.	TRBJ1-6	.	TGTGCCAGCAGCCTCACAGGCAACTCACCCCTCCACTTT	CASSLTGNSPLHF
TRBV10-3	.	TRBJ1-2	TRBD1	TGTGCCATCAGTCCCGGGACAGTATCAGCTAACTATGGCTACACCTTC	CAISPGTVSANYGYTF
TRBV19	.	TRBJ1-1	TRBD1	TGTGCCAGTAGTAGGGGGACAGGGAGGGTGAACACTGAAGCTTTCTTT	CASSRGTGRVNTEAFF
TRBV2	.	TRBJ2-1	.	TGTGCCACTACTACCTTTGCTGACAATGAGCAGTTCTTC	CATTTFADNEQFF
TRBV4-1	.	TRBJ1-1	.	TGCGCCAGCAGCCAAGGAGGGAACACTGAAGCTTTCTTT	CASSQGGNTEAFF
TRBV10-3	.	TRBJ1-6	TRBD1	TGTGCCATCAGGCCCGAGGGACAGGGGAATTCACCCCTCCACTTT	CAIRPEGQGNSPLHF
TRBV3-1/TRBV3-2	.	TRBJ2-3	.	TGTGCCAGCAGGACAGGCCGAGCAGATACGCAGTATTTT	CASRTGRADTQYF
TRBV27	.	TRBJ2-2	.	TGTGCCAGCAGTGGCCGGGACCTAAAGGGGGCCGGGGAGCTGTTTTTT	CASSGRDLKGAGELFF
TRBV2	.	TRBJ1-4	.	TGTGCCAGCAGTGAGTATGGCGCCCGGGAAGGAGAAAAACTGTTTTTT	CASSEYGAREGEKLFF
TRBV2	.	TRBJ2-2	TRBD1	TGTGCCAGCAGTTCACGGACAGGGGGAAGCGGGGAGCTGTTTTTT	CASSSRTGGSGELFF
TRBV23-1	.	TRBJ1-3	TRBD1	TGCGCCAGCAGTTGGGACAGGTCTGGAAACACCATATATTTT	CASSWDRSGNTIYF
TRBV30	.	TRBJ1-1	.	TGTGCCTGGTCTCACGCCCGGGGGAACACTGAAGCTTTCTTT	CAWSHARGNTEAFF
TRBV10-1	.	TRBJ1-2	.	TGCGCCACCGCCAGGGCCCATGGCTACACCTTC	CATARAHGYTF
TRBV25-1	.	TRBJ2-2	.	TGTGCCAGCCGCCCGGCGAGAGGGACGAACACCGGGGAGCTGTTTTTT	CASRPARGTNTGELFF
TRBV7-2	.	TRBJ2-5	TRBD1	TGTGCCAGCAGCTTAGCGACAGGGGCCCAAGAGACCCAGTACTTC	CASSLATGAQETQYF
TRBV7-2	.	TRBJ2-1	.	TGTGCCAGCAGCTTACCCCGCAATGAGCAGTTCTTC	CASSLPRNEQFF
TRBV2	.	TRBJ2-1	TRBD1	TGTGCCAGCAGGAGGGTACAGGGGTACTACAATGAGCAGTTCTTC	CASRRVQGYYNEQFF
TRBV11-3	.	TRBJ2-7	.	TGTGCCAGCAGCTTGGGACATGACTACGAGCAGTACTTC	CASSLGHDYEQYF
TRBV5-1	few	TRBJ2-2	.	TGCGCCAGCAGCTTGACGACGAAAGCCGGGGTGTTTTTT	CASSLTTKAGVFF